One sample yielded the 7 T cell receptor beta chains listed below, sequenced in a study of T-cell reconstitution after alpha-beta-depleted transplantation in children. This sample's TCRbeta library carried unique molecular identifier barcodes. MiXCR, run by TCRdb on the PCR reads, gives a single entry per CDR3 protein. The sample contains under 350,000 distinct CDR3 sequences, about a tenth of which appear only once. The sequenced sample was PBMCs from the stem cell graft donor, obtained from the stem cell graft. These receptors were obtained from a human donor who donated a stem cell graft to a child with SCID.

In this sample, this clonotype turned up a few times. The junction departs from germline at one end; a sequencing error may be responsible. The V and J genes are TRBV10-3 and TRBJ2-7, with 11 bases identical to TRBD2. The CDR3 extends over 14 amino acids. Looked up from germline, CDR1 is ENHRY and CDR2 is SYGVKD. The CDR3 nucleotides are TGTGCCACCAGTAATAGCGGGGGGGCCTACGAGCAGTACTTC. It yields the protein CATSNSGGAYEQYF.

This clonotype was detected a few times. The DNA for the CDR3 is TGCGCCAGCAGCCATCGACAGGGGAATGAGCAGTTCTTC. This gives the protein CASSHRQGNEQFF. V usage is TRBV4-1 and J usage is TRBJ2-1; TRBD1 matches 8 bases. From germline, CDR1 is MGHRA and CDR2 YSYEKL. There are 13 residues in the CDR3. V was pared by 3 bases and J by 7 bases, with 2 bases of the junction left unmatched.

Only a few counts were recorded for this clonotype. The chain is built from TRBV5-5 and TRBJ1-3, with a tentative D call TRBD1 (5 bases). With 4 bases removed from V and 4 bases from J, the gap between germline ends came to 9 bases. Germline-derived CDR1 and CDR2 are SGHKS and YYEKEE (reference sequence). There are 13 residues in the CDR3. CDR3 nucleotide sequence: TGTGCCAGCAGCGTCGACAGCGGAAACACCATATATTTT. This gives the protein CASSVDSGNTIYF.

This clonotype showed up just a few times. This sequence joins TRBV20-1 and TRBJ2-2; D is unclear. Germline V gene sequence: CDR1 DFQATT, CDR2 SNEGSKA (reference sequence). This CDR3 region has 14 residues. The V and J ends lost 0 bases and 1 base respectively, with 6 bases between them. CDR3 in amino acids: CSARDNGNTGELFF. The CDR3 DNA reads as TGCAGTGCTAGAGATAACGGGAACACCGGGGAGCTGTTTTTT.

This clonotype was seen at least ten times. As DNA, the CDR3 is TGTGCCAGCAGCTATTTACTAGCGGGGACCTACGAGCAGTACTTC. Protein sequence: CASSYLLAGTYEQYF. The chain is built from TRBV14 and TRBJ2-7; 10 bases agree with TRBD2. Germline-derived CDR1 and CDR2 are SGHDN and FVKESK. The CDR3 contains 15 residues. The J segment lost 2 bases and the V segment lost 5 bases, leaving 6 bases of the junction unmatched.

The chain carries TRBV3-1 and TRBJ2-5; TRBD1 matches at 8 bases. This CDR3 comprises 16 residues. Germline V CDR1 and CDR2: LGHDT, YNNKEL (reference sequence). J was trimmed by 1 base and V by 0 bases; bases with no gene match: 4. This CDR3 is CASSQDGTGFQETQYF. The CDR3 region has the DNA TGTGCCAGCAGCCAAGATGGGACAGGATTCCAAGAGACCCAGTACTTC.

The rearrangement uses TRBV15 and TRBJ2-7, with TRBD2 matching over 8 bases. The CDR3 spans 18 residues. The germline V gene encodes CDR1 LNHNV and CDR2 YYDKDF (reference sequence). After removal of 1 base from V and 3 bases from J, the junction contained 14 bases not matched to a gene. CDR3 residues: CATSRGPLSGGSIYEQYF. The DNA of the CDR3 is TGTGCCACCAGCAGAGGACCTCTGTCGGGGGGGTCAATCTACGAGCAGTACTTC.